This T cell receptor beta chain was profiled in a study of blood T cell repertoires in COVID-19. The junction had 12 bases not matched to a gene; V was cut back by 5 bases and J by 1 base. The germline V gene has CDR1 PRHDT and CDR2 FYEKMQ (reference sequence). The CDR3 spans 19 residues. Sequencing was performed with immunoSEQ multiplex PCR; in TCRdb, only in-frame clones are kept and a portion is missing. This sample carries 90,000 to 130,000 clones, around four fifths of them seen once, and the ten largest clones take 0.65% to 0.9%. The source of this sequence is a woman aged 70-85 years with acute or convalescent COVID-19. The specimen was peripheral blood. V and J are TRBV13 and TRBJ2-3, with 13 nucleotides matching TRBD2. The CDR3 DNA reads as TGTGCCAGCAGCCTGAATCGACTAGCGGGAGGAGTGGGCACAGATACGCAGTATTTT. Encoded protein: CASSLNRLAGGVGTDTQYF. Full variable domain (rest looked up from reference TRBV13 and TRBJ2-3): AAGVIQSPRHLIKEKRETATLKCYPIPRHDTVYWYQQGPGQDPQFLISFYEKMQSDKGSIPDRFSAQQFSDYHSELNMSSLELGDSALYFCASSLNRLAGGVGTDTQYFGPGTRLTVL.